This T cell receptor (beta chain) originates from a study of blood T cell repertoires in COVID-19. In the study's own analysis: Counts of nucleated cells, estimated from reference gene primer amplification, were obtained. This table comes from immunoSEQ multiplex PCR, and its TCRdb copy is limited to in-frame clones, with some not included. That table supplies the V and J calls and clone size; D and trimming were determined from the DNA. This table holds about 200,000 clones, over 75% found once. Germline CDR1 MNHEY, CDR2 SVGAGI. The CDR3 consists of 11 residues. V was pared by 5 bases and J by 8 bases, with 9 bases between.

V usage is TRBV6-5 and J usage is TRBJ1-1; D is unresolved. What was sequenced was peripheral blood. The receptor's source is a woman aged 65 to 85 with COVID-19, enrolled during active disease. Here the CDR3 DNA reads TGTGCCAGCAGTAGACCCGGGGAAGCTTTCTTT. Translated: CASSRPGEAFF.